The source of this T cell receptor beta chain is a study of T cell repertoires in cytomegalovirus infection. In the study overall: In public TCR beta signatures, there were indications of both CMV infection and matching HLA type. General observations from the study: HLA-C-restricted CMV clonotypes gave the most frequent clonotype in two of eight donors. Accumulated public TCR beta family frequency recognized individuals carrying CMV together with the relevant HLA.

MiXCR, run by TCRdb on the reads, gives a single entry per CDR3 protein. The data hold about 130,000 distinct CDR3 sequences, with 20% to 30% observed a single time. The V and J ends lost 2 bases and 4 bases respectively, with 7 bases between them. The germline CDR1 and CDR2 sequences are ENHRY and SYGVKD. The CDR3 loop spans 13 amino acids. About this clonotype itself: The antigen remains unidentified.

The sequencing input was PBMCs, sequenced either directly or after in vitro stimulation (not recorded which). The chain has TRBV10-3 and TRBJ2-3, with D unresolved. The clonotype originates from a human donor in good health (CMV status not recorded). Some clones in this sample may be carry-over from other donors' samples. The CDR3 here is CAISEMISDTQYF. Written as DNA, the CDR3 is TGTGCCATCAGTGAGATGATCTCAGATACGCAGTATTTT.